This T cell receptor (beta chain) is from a study of control samples from healthy donors and cancer patients. The CDR3 totals 14 residues. Germline CDR1 is SNHLY and CDR2 is FYNNEI. Trimming took 10 bases from V and 7 from J; bases not matched to a gene: 12. Assay: immunoSEQ multiplex PCR; the TCRdb copy retains only in-frame clones and omits some. The table includes tens of thousands of clones, about 86% detected once. The sequenced sample was blood. This sequence joins TRBV2 and TRBJ1-4; 7 bases map to TRBD1. This TCR was recovered from a woman aged 45-65 years in good health. CDR3 bases: TGTGCCACCGTCGTAGGGACAGCACCTGAAAAACTGTTTTTT. Translation gives CATVVGTAPEKLFF.